These 6 T cell receptor beta chains came from one sample sequenced in a study of T cell repertoires in cytomegalovirus infection. TCRdb analysed the reads with MiXCR anew, one entry per CDR3 protein. Counted here are some 77,000 distinct CDR3 sequences, 3.7% occurring once; the ten biggest clones make up 4.6%. Sequences were obtained from PBMCs. The receptors here all came from a human donor in good health (CMV status not recorded). Some clones in this sample may be carry-over from other donors' samples.

This clonotype was counted many times. The chain carries TRBV27 and TRBJ1-4; no clear D. Trimming pared 5 bases from V and 14 bases from J, leaving 15 bases between. The CDR3 consists of 12 residues. Germline loops: CDR1 MNHEY, CDR2 SMNVEV (reference sequence). The CDR3 DNA sequence: TGTGCCAGCAGTCGTGTAGGGAGCACGCTGTTTTTT. This sequence encodes CASSRVGSTLFF. The full variable domain, with the rest looked up from reference TRBV27 and TRBJ1-4, is EAQVTQNPRYLITVTGKKLTVTCSQNMNHEYMSWYRQDPGLGLRQIYYSMNVEVTDKGDVPEGYKVSRKEKRNFPLILESPSPNQTSLYFCASSRVGSTLFFGSGTQLSVL.

This clonotype was detected ten times or more. The chain employs TRBV7-8 and TRBJ2-4; D gene unclear. Germline V CDR1 and CDR2: SGHVS, FQNEAQ. Trimming stripped 7 bases from V and 6 bases from J, with 16 bases between. The CDR3 totals 14 residues. The CDR3 DNA is TGTGCCAGCATGTTAGGGTGGGGTCCAAACATTCAGTACTTC. It encodes CASMLGWGPNIQYF.

This clonotype was counted many times. The chain recombines TRBV7-9 with TRBJ2-3, with D uncertain. V lost 4 bases and J 5 bases, leaving 10 bases between the germline ends. Germline assignment: CDR1 SEHNR and CDR2 FQNEAQ (reference sequence). There are 13 residues in the CDR3. DNA for the CDR3: TGTGCCAGCAGCTCATCCCTGATAGATACGCAGTATTTT. It yields the protein CASSSSLIDTQYF.

This clonotype was found many times. The gene calls are TRBV5-1 and TRBJ2-5, with TRBD2 as a possible D gene (5 bases). CDR3 length equals 14 residues. CDR1 is SGHRS and CDR2 is YFSETQ in the germline V gene. V dropped 4 bases and J dropped 5 bases, with 15 bases sitting between them. Here the CDR3 DNA reads TGCGCCAGCAGCCTCGGATCTGGCGGGGAGACCCAGTACTTC. This encodes CASSLGSGGETQYF.

This clonotype was found many times. The chain employs TRBV19 and TRBJ1-5, with D tentatively TRBD1 (5 bases). There are 13 residues in the CDR3. The germline CDR1 and CDR2 sequences are LNHDA and SQIVND (reference sequence). Trimming pared 3 bases from V and 7 bases from J, leaving 10 bases between. The CDR3 sequence is CASSIRRDQPQHF. CDR3 coding DNA: TGTGCCAGTAGTATTAGGAGGGACCAGCCCCAGCATTTT.

This clonotype has at least ten counts. CDR3 residues: CASSLDPGQGIHEQYF. In DNA form, the CDR3 reads TGTGCCAGCAGCTTAGATCCGGGGCAGGGTATCCACGAGCAGTACTTC. V is TRBV7-9 and J is TRBJ2-7; the D call may be TRBD1 or TRBD2 (5 bases each). CDR3 length: 16 amino acids. V was shortened by 1 base and J by 5 bases, with 18 bases between the two germline ends. CDR1 is SEHNR and CDR2 is FQNEAQ in the germline V gene (reference sequence).